What follows are 9 T cell receptor beta chains derived from one specimen sequenced in a study of PD-L1 blockade in urothelial cancer. Here immunoSEQ multiplex PCR was the method, and the copy in TCRdb shows in-frame clones only, minus some. The sample carries about 55,000 clones, about 80% recorded once. Sequencing used PBMCs, obtained around atezolizumab (anti-PD-L1) treatment. These receptors originate from a man aged 70-80 years with urothelial cancer.

This clone was observed once. The J gene is TRBJ1-2, the V gene TRBV27; 10 bases align to TRBD1. The germline gives CDR1 MNHEY, CDR2 SMNVEV (reference sequence). This CDR3 contains 16 residues. V lost 0 bases to trimming and J lost 4 bases; unmatched junction nucleotides: 5. The CDR3 loop reads CASSLSGGTGVYGYTF. CDR3 DNA: TGTGCCAGCAGTTTATCCGGCGGGACAGGGGTCTATGGCTACACCTTC.

The gene calls are TRBV7-9 and TRBJ2-1, with 10 positions matching TRBD2. J gave up 7 bases and V 4 bases, and 10 bases lay outside the gene matches. Germline lookup yields CDR1 SEHNR and CDR2 FQNEAQ (reference sequence). The CDR3 contains 16 residues. As DNA, the CDR3 is TGTGCCAGCAGCTCGACTCTAGCGGGAGTTAGTAATGAGCAGTTCTTC. Protein sequence: CASSSTLAGVSNEQFF.

The chain uses TRBV18 and TRBJ1-1; possibly TRBD1 for D (6 bases). CDR3 length: 16 amino acids. Trimming removed 3 bases at V and 5 bases at J, with 19 bases between. Germline V gives CDR1 KGHSH, CDR2 LQKENI. The CDR3 spells CASSPMGGGEGTEAFF. CDR3 bases: TGTGCCAGCTCACCCATGGGGGGGGGCGAGGGTACTGAAGCTTTCTTT. The full variable domain, in which reference TRBV18 and TRBJ1-1 provide the parts outside the CDR3, is NAGVMQNPRHLVRRRGQEARLRCSPMKGHSHVYWYRQLPEEGLKFMVYLQKENIIDESGMPKERFSAEFPKEGPSILRIQQVVRGDSAAYFCASSPMGGGEGTEAFFGQGTRLTVV.

V usage is TRBV5-6 and J usage is TRBJ1-2; TRBD1 is a possible D gene (6 bases). Trimming cost V 5 bases and J 8 bases, with 19 bases left between them. The CDR3 length is 14 residues. Germline assignment: CDR1 SGHDT and CDR2 YYEEEE. The CDR3 region is CASSMSLGAGGYTF. CDR3 in DNA: TGTGCCAGCAGTATGTCACTGGGGGCTGGGGGCTACACCTTC.

This clone was recorded once. The chain recombines TRBV11-2 with TRBJ2-1, with 10 bases fitting TRBD2. V lost 7 bases, J lost 10 bases, and 16 bases stayed unmatched. This CDR3 has 16 amino acids. CDR1 is SGHAT and CDR2 is FQNNGV in the germline V gene. The CDR3 protein is CASIPKGASGSREQFF. The CDR3 coding sequence is TGTGCCAGCATCCCCAAAGGGGCTAGCGGGAGTAGGGAGCAGTTCTTC.

This chain uses TRBV4-1 with TRBJ2-3, with D possibly matching TRBD1 (6 bases). Germline values: CDR1 MGHRA, CDR2 YSYEKL. V dropped 0 bases and J dropped 1 base, with 14 bases sitting between them. The CDR3 has 17 amino acids. The CDR3 is CASSQDGGGPRTDTQYF. In nucleotides, the CDR3 is TGCGCCAGCAGCCAAGATGGTGGGGGCCCCCGCACAGATACGCAGTATTTT.

V usage is TRBV7-8 and J usage is TRBJ2-1; 7 nucleotides line up with TRBD2. The CDR3 length is 16 residues. V lost 0 bases and J lost 6; bases outside the gene matches: 8. Germline CDR1 reads SGHVS; CDR2 reads FQNEAQ. The CDR3 DNA reads TGTGCCAGCAGCTTAGCGCGGGAGAGACTGGGCAATGAGCAGTTCTTC. Translated, it gives CASSLARERLGNEQFF.

The rearrangement joins TRBV10-3 to TRBJ2-7, with a tentative D call TRBD2 (5 bases). This CDR3 region has 14 residues. V was clipped by 4 bases and J by 5 bases, with 15 bases between them. The germline CDR1 and CDR2 sequences are ENHRY and SYGVKD. In DNA form, the CDR3 reads TGTGCCATCAGTGGGGTGGGATCCGGGAACGAGCAGTACTTC. Translating it yields CAISGVGSGNEQYF.

This clone was found once. J is TRBJ2-3 and V is TRBV7-3; D may be TRBD1 (6 bases). CDR1 and CDR2 from the germline V gene are SGHTA and FQGTGA. This CDR3 comprises 12 residues. V lost 4 bases and J 6 bases, leaving 8 bases between the germline ends. The CDR3 loop is CASSSRGDTQYF. In nucleotides, the CDR3 is TGTGCCAGCAGCTCAAGGGGGGATACGCAGTATTTT.